The source of this TCR beta chain is a study of T-cell memory formation after mild COVID-19. Study at large: Largely donor-specific TCR clusters were found. Study conclusions and caveats: CD4+ bias marked clones expanding day 15 to 37, unlike balanced contracting clones. A subset of responding clones appeared in pre-infection memory, suggesting cross-reactive memory joined. CM and EM subsets held most contracting CD4+ clones; EMRA held CD8+ ones.

V was pared by 2 bases and J by 11 bases, with 12 bases between. Per the germline V gene, CDR1 is SGHTA and CDR2 is FQGNSA. The CDR3 contains 12 residues. The table lists this clonotype with many counts. The antigen remains undetermined. TCRdb reprocessed the 5' RACE reads with MiXCR, giving one entry per CDR3 protein. The sample shows fewer than 60,000 distinct CDR3 sequences, about 28% of them seen only once. The sample comprised PBMCs or a T cell subset sorted from them (not recorded which). The chain uses TRBV7-2 and TRBJ1-1, with TRBD1 as a possible D gene (6 bases). The source is a man between 18 and 29 years old who had mild COVID-19 (a few samples of this study predate the infection). Cell type and time point are not known. Written as DNA, the CDR3 is TGTGCCAGCAGCTTAATCGGGGGCGACGCTTTCTTT. It specifies CASSLIGGDAFF.